This T cell receptor beta chain was identified in a study of blood T cell repertoires in COVID-19. As originally analysed: Scientists estimated how many nucleated cells there were by amplifying reference gene primers. This table comes from immunoSEQ multiplex PCR, and its TCRdb copy is limited to in-frame clones, with some not included. V and J calls plus clone size are reproduced from that table; the DNA served to infer D and trimming. The repertoire includes 130,000 or so clones, less than 90% of them detected once, and 1.4% sits in the top ten. This CDR3 comprises 16 residues. Germline CDR1 reads MDHEN; CDR2 reads SYDVKM. Trimming pared 3 bases from V and 2 bases from J, leaving 17 bases between.

The sequencing sample was made of peripheral blood. This clonotype was sampled from a man in his sixties with acute or convalescent COVID-19. This chain joins TRBV28 and TRBJ2-7, with D maybe TRBD1 (5 bases). The CDR3 loop is CASSFVAVRGPYEQYF. The CDR3 coding sequence is TGTGCCAGCAGTTTTGTCGCGGTAAGGGGTCCCTACGAGCAGTACTTC.